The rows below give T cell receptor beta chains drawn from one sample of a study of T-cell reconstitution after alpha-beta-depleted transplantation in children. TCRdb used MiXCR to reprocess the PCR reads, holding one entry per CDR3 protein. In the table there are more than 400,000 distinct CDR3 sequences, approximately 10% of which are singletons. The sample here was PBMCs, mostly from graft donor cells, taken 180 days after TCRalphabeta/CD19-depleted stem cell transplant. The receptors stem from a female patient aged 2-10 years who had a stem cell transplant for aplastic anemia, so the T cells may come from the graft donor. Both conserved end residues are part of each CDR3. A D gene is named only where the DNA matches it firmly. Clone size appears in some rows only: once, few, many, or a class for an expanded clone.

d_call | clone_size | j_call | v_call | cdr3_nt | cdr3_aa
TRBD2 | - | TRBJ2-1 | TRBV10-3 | TGTGCCATCAGTCCCGGGACTAGCGGGAGCTCGAATTACAATGAGCAGTTCTTC | CAISPGTSGSSNYNEQFF
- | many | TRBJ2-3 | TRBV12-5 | TGTGCTAGTGGTCCCGGAGTTGGCACAGATACGCAGTATTTT | CASGPGVGTDTQYF
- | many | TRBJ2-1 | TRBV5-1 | TGCGCCAGCAGCTTGGGTCAGGGCCCACCCTACAATGAGCAGTTCTTC | CASSLGQGPPYNEQFF
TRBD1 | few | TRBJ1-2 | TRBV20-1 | TGCAGTGCTAGTTCCCCAGGGGGGCTCTCCCTTACTAACTATGGCTACACCTTC | CSASSPGGLSLTNYGYTF
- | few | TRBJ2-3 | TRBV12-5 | TGTGCTAGTGGTTTGGTACTGGACGGGGCCCCTAGCACAGATACGCAGTATTTT | CASGLVLDGAPSTDTQYF
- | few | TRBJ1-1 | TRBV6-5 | TGTGCCAGCAGTTATTGGTTAGCGTTCGGGACTGAAGCTTTCTTT | CASSYWLAFGTEAFF
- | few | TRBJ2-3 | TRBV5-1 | TGCGCCAGCAGCTTGGGGACTGGATTCACAGATACGCAGTATTTT | CASSLGTGFTDTQYF
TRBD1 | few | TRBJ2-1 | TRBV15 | TGTGCCACCAAGGACAGGGAGAGTGAGCAGTTCTTC | CATKDRESEQFF
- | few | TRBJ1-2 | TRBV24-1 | TGTGCCACCAGTGACCGCCAGGATGGCTACACCTTC | CATSDRQDGYTF
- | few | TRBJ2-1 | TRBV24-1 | TGTGCCACCAGTGATCCTGGGGGACCCTACAATGAGCAGTTCTTC | CATSDPGGPYNEQFF
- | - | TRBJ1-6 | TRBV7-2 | TGTGCCAGCAGCTTAGCCCAGGCCTATAATTCACCCCTCCACTTT | CASSLAQAYNSPLHF
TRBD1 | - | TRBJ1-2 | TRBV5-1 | TGCGCCAGCAGCTACCGCCCCCAGGGGGATGGCTACACCTTC | CASSYRPQGDGYTF
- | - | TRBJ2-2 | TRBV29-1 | TGCAGCGTGGGCACCCACGCCACCGGGGAGCTGTTTTTT | CSVGTHATGELFF
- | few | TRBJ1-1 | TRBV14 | TGTGCCAGCAGCCATTGGGTTGGAGGGAACACTGAAGCTTTCTTT | CASSHWVGGNTEAFF
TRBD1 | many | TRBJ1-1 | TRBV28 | TGTGCCAGCAGCGGCCAGGGGGTCACTGAAGCTTTCTTT | CASSGQGVTEAFF